This T cell receptor (beta chain) appears in the sequencing data of a study of cytomegalovirus exposure and HLA in healthy donors. Study-wide points: HLA-A and HLA-B allele assignments for most subjects were reportedly predicted accurately using TCR beta sequences. A previous analysis found most TCR beta V segments productive roughly 87% or roughly 30% of the time. CMV serostatus alone was available as immune exposure information. An analysis that came later showed most CMV-associated TCR beta chains appearing HLA-restricted.

A word on this clone: The antigen remains unidentified.

Primers: 60 Vbeta forward and 13 Jbeta reverse. The protocol was immunoSEQ multiplex PCR, while the TCRdb copy is restricted to in-frame clones and leaves out a portion. The table lists some 120,000 clones, around 76% of them singletons. The sequencing input was PBMCs. The clonotype originates from a woman aged 55-75 years in good health and CMV-seropositive.

Written as DNA, the CDR3 is TGTGCCAGCAGGCGGACAGGCAGCACCCTTAACTATGGCTACACCTTC. It codes for CASRRTGSTLNYGYTF. V and J are TRBV7-8 and TRBJ1-2, with 7 nucleotides matching TRBD1. Trimming removed 6 bases from V and 1 base from J; junction bases left unmatched: 11. CDR1 is SGHVS, CDR2 FQNEAQ, per germline. The CDR3 totals 16 residues.